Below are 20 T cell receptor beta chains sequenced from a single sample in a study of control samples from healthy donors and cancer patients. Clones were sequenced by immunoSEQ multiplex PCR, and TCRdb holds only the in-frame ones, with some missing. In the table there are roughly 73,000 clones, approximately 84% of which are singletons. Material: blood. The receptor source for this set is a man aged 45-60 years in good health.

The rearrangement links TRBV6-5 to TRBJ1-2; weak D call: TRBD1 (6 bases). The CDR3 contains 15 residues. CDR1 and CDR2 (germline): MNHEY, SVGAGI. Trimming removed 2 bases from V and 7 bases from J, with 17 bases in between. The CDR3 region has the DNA TGTGCCAGCAGTTACCGGACGGCAGGGGCGAGTGGCTACACCTTC. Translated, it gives CASSYRTAGASGYTF.

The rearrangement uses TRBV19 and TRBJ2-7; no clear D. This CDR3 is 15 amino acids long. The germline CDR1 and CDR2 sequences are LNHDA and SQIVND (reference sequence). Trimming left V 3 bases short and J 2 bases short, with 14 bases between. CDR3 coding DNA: TGTGCCAGTAGTATTCTCTTGACATATGCCTACGAGCAGTACTTC. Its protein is CASSILLTYAYEQYF. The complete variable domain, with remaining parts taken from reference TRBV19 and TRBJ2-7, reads DGGITQSPKYLFRKEGQNVTLSCEQNLNHDAMYWYRQDPGQGLRLIYYSQIVNDFQKGDIAEGYSVSREKKESFPLTVTSAQKNPTAFYLCASSILLTYAYEQYFGPGTRLTVT.

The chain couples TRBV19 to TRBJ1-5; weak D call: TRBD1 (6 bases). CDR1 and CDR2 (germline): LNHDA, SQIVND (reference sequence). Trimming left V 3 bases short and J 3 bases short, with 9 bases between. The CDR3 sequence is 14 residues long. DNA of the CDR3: TGTGCCAGTAGTATCACAGGGAACAATCAGCCCCAGCATTTT. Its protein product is CASSITGNNQPQHF.

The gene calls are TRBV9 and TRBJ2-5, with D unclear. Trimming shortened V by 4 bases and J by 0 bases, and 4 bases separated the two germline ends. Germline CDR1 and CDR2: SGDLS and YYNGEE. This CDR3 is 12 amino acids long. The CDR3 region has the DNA TGTGCCAGCAGCAGAGACCAAGAGACCCAGTACTTC. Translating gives CASSRDQETQYF.

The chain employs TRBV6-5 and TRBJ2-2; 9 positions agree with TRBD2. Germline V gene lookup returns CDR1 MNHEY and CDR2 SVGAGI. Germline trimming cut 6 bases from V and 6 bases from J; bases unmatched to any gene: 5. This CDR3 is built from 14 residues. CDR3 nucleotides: TGTGCCAGCAGGGTCGGGACTAGCCCCGGGGAGCTGTTTTTT. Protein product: CASRVGTSPGELFF.

CDR3 coding DNA: TGTGCCAGTAGTCTAAGGAACCGGGACACTTCTAATGAGCAGTTCTTC. Translating gives CASSLRNRDTSNEQFF. V usage is TRBV19 and J usage is TRBJ2-1, with a tentative D call TRBD1 (6 bases). Germline loops: CDR1 LNHDA, CDR2 SQIVND (reference sequence). Trimming stripped 5 bases from V and 7 bases from J, with 21 bases between. This CDR3 region has 16 residues.

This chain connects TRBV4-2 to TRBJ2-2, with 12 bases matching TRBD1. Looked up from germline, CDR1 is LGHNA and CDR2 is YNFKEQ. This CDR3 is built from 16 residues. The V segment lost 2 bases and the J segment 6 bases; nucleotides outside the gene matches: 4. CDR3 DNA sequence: TGTGCCAGCAGCCAACCCGGGACAGGGGGCCCCGGGGAGCTGTTTTTT. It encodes CASSQPGTGGPGELFF.

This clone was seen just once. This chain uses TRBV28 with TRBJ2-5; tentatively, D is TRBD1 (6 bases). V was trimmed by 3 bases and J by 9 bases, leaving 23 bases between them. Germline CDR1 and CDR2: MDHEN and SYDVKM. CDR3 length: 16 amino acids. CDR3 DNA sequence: TGTGCCAGCAGTTTTCTCCAGGGGATGGAAAGCAAACCCCAGTACTTC. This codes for CASSFLQGMESKPQYF.

The CDR3 protein is CASSLSANSGDTQYF. The CDR3 DNA is TGTGCCAGCAGTTTATCCGCGAACAGTGGAGATACGCAGTATTTT. The chain has TRBV27 and TRBJ2-3; D is uncertain. Germline V CDR1 and CDR2: MNHEY, SMNVEV (reference sequence). This CDR3 is built from 15 residues. Trimming shortened V by 0 bases and J by 5 bases, and 12 bases separated the two germline ends.

The CDR3 nucleotides are TGTGCCAGCAGCCGTTCCGGGGAGCTGTTTTTT. Translating it yields CASSRSGELFF. This chain joins TRBV11-3 and TRBJ2-2; no definite D call. The V gene's germline CDR1 is SGHNT and CDR2 YENEEA. Trimming removed 5 bases at V and 6 bases at J, with 4 bases between. This CDR3 is 11 amino acids long.

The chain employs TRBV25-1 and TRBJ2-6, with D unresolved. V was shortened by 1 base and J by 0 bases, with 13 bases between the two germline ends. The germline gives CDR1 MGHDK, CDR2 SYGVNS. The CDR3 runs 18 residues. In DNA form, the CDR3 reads TGTGCCAGCAGTGAATCAATGGGCGAACCCTCTGGGGCCAACGTCCTGACTTTC. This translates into CASSESMGEPSGANVLTF.

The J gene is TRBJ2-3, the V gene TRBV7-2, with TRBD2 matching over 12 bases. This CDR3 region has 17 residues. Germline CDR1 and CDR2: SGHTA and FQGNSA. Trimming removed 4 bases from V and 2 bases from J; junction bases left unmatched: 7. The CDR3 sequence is CASSSYTSGGTTDTQYF. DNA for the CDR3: TGTGCCAGCAGCTCCTACACTAGCGGGGGGACCACAGATACGCAGTATTTT.

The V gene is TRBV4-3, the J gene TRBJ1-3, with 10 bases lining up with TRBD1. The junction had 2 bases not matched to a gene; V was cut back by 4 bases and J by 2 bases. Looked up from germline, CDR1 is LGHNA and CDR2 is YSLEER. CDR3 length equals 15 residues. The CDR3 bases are TGCGCCAGCAGCCCTGGGACAGGGGCTGGAAACACCATATATTTT. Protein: CASSPGTGAGNTIYF.

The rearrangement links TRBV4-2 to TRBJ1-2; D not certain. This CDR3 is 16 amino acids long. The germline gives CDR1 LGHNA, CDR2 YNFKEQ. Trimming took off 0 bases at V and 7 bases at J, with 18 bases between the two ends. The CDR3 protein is CASSQDLRANAFGYTF. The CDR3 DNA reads TGTGCCAGCAGCCAAGATCTAAGGGCCAACGCGTTTGGCTACACCTTC.

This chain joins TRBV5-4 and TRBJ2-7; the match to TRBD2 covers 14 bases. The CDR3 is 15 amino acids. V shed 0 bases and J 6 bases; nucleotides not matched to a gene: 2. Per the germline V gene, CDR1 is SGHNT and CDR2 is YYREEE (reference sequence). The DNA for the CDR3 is TGTGCCAGCAGCTTGGGGACTAGCGGGAGGTTCGAGCAGTACTTC. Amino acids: CASSLGTSGRFEQYF. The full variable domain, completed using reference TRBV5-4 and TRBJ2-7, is ETGVTQSPTHLIKTRGQQVTLRCSSQSGHNTVSWYQQALGQGPQFIFQYYREEENGRGNFPPRFSGLQFPNYSSELNVNALELDDSALYLCASSLGTSGRFEQYFGPGTRLTVT.

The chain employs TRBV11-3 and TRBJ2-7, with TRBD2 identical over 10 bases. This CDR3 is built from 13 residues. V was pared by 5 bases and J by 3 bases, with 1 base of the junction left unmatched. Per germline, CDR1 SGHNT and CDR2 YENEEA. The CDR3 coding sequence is TGTGCCAGCAGCCGACTAGCGGGCTACGAGCAGTACTTC. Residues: CASSRLAGYEQYF.

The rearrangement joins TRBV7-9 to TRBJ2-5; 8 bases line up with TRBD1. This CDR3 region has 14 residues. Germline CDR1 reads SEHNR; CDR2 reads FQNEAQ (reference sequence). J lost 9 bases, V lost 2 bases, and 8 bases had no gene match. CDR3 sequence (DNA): TGTGCCAGCAGCTTACAAGACAGGGGAAAGGCCCAGTACTTC. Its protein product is CASSLQDRGKAQYF. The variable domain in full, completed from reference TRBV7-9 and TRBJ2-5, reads DTGVSQNPRHKITKRGQNVTFRCDPISEHNRLYWYRQTLGQGPEFLTYFQNEAQLEKSRLLSDRFSAERPKGSFSTLEIQRTEQGDSAMYLCASSLQDRGKAQYFGPGTRLLVL.

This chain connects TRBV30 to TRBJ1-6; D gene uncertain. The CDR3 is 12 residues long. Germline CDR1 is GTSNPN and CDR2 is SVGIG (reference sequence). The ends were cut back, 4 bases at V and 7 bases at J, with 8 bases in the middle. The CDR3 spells CAWTRTNSPLHF. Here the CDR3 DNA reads TGTGCCTGGACCCGGACGAATTCACCCCTCCACTTT. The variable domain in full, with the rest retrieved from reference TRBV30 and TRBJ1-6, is SQTIHQWPATLVQPVGSPLSLECTVEGTSNPNLYWYRQAAGRGLQLLFYSVGIGQISSEVPQNLSASRPQDRQFILSSKKLLLSDSGFYLCAWTRTNSPLHFGNGTRLTVT.

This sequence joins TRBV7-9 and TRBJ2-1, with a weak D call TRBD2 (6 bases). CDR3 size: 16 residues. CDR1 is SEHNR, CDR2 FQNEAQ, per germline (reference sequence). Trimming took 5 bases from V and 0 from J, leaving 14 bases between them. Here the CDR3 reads CASSSPAGSSYNEQFF. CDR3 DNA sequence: TGTGCCAGCAGCAGCCCGGCGGGGAGCTCCTACAATGAGCAGTTCTTC.

The CDR3 reads CASSLSYSFRAYEQYF. In DNA, the CDR3 is TGTGCCAGCAGTTTATCTTACTCCTTTAGGGCCTACGAGCAGTACTTC. The chain links TRBV27 to TRBJ2-7; D call uncertain. This CDR3 is built from 16 residues. Trimming left V 0 bases short and J 2 bases short, with 14 bases between. The germline V gene has CDR1 MNHEY and CDR2 SMNVEV (reference sequence).